This TCR beta chain is from a study of blood T cell repertoires in COVID-19. Overall study context: Spain, Italy and the United States supplied samples that represented acute and convalescent COVID-19.

This clone turned up a few times. The sample holds other DNA sequences that translate to the same CDR3. Under the authors' procedure: Amplified reference gene primers provided the basis for estimating nucleated cell counts. The table came from immunoSEQ multiplex PCR; TCRdb's copy has only in-frame clones and leaves some out. D and trimming come from the DNA, and the V and J calls and clone size come from that table. The repertoire holds about 480,000 clones, with around nine tenths as singletons. There are 9 residues in the CDR3. Germline CDR1 LNHDA, CDR2 SQIVND (reference sequence). Trimming shortened V by 10 bases and J by 7 bases, and 5 bases separated the two germline ends.

The source material was peripheral blood. The chain recombines TRBV19 with TRBJ1-5; no clear D. This TCR came from a woman aged 45-59 years with COVID-19, enrolled during active disease. The CDR3 region has the DNA TGTGCCACAGGCCAGCCCCAGCATTTT. Protein: CATGQPQHF.